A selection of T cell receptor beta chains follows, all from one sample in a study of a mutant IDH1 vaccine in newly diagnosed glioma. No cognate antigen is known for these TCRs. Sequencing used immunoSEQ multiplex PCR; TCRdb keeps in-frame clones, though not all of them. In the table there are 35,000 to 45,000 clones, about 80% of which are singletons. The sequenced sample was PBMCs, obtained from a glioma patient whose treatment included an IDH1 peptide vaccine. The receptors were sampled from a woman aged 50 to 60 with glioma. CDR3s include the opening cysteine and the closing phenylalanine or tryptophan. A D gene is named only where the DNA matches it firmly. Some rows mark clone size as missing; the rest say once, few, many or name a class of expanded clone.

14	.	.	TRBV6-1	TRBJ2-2	TGTGCCAGCAGTGAGGTTTGGGTGGCGGGGGAGCTGTTTTTT	CASSEVWVAGELFF
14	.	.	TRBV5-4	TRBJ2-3	TGTGCCAGCAGCTTCGGGGGCGGGGCAGATACGCAGTATTTT	CASSFGGGADTQYF
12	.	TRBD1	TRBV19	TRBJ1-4	TGTGCCGCGGGACAGGGAAGTGAAAAACTGTTTTTT	CAAGQGSEKLFF
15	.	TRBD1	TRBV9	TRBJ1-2	TGTGCCAGCAGCGGGGGACAGGCTCCTAACTATGGCTACACCTTC	CASSGGQAPNYGYTF
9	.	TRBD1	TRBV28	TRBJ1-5	TGTGGGACAGGGGAGCCCCAGCATTTT	CGTGEPQHF
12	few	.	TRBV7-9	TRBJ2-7	TGTGCCAGCAGCTTAGGACTAGGCGAGCAGTACTTC	CASSLGLGEQYF
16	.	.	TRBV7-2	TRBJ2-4	TGTGCCAGCAGCTTGGCCGCCAGCGTAGCCAAAAACATTCAGTACTTC	CASSLAASVAKNIQYF
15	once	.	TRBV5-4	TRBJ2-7	TGTGCCAGCAGCTTGGCCGGCAGAGGATCCTACGAGCAGTACTTC	CASSLAGRGSYEQYF
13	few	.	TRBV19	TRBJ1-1	TGTGCCAGTAGTATGAACCCGAACACTGAAGCTTTCTTT	CASSMNPNTEAFF
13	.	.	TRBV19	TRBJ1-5	TGTGCCAGTAGTATGAAGGAGGGTCAGCCCCAGCATTTT	CASSMKEGQPQHF
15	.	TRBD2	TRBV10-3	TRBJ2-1	TGTGCCATCAGTGAGACGGCTAGCGGGTACAATGAGCAGTTCTTC	CAISETASGYNEQFF
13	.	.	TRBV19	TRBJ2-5	TGTGCCAGTAGTATATTTCCCGGAGAGACCCAGTACTTC	CASSIFPGETQYF
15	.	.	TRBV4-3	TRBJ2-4	TGCGCCAGCAGCCCCCGGCGGAGTGGTGAAAACATTCAGTACTTC	CASSPRRSGENIQYF
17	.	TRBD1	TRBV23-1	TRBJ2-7	TGCGCCAGCAGCGACTTGGGAACGGACAGGGCGGTATACGAGCAGTACTTC	CASSDLGTDRAVYEQYF
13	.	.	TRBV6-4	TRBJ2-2	TGTGCCAGCAGTGACAGGGCCACCGGGGAGCTGTTTTTT	CASSDRATGELFF
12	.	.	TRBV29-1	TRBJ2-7	TGCAGCGTGCGTGCCGCCCCAAGCGAGCAGTACTTC	CSVRAAPSEQYF
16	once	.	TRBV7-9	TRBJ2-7	TGTGCCAGCAGCTCCTCACAGGGTCGAGGGGTTTGGGAGCAGTACTTC	CASSSSQGRGVWEQYF
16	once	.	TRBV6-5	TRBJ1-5	TGTGCCAGCAGTTTAACAGGTTTCGGAAGCAATCAGCCCCAGCATTTT	CASSLTGFGSNQPQHF
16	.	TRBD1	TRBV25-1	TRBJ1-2	TGTGCCAGCAGTGACGCGAGGACAGGCATTGTCTATGGCTACACCTTC	CASSDARTGIVYGYTF
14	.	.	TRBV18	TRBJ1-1	TGTGCCAGCTCACCGGGGGGCGATGGGACTGAAGCTTTCTTT	CASSPGGDGTEAFF
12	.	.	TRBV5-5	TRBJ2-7	TGTGCCAGCAGCTTGGTTCCTCGGGAGCAGTACTTC	CASSLVPREQYF
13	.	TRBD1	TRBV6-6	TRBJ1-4	TGTGCCACGATGGGACAGGTTAATGAAAAACTGTTTTTT	CATMGQVNEKLFF
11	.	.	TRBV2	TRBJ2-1	TGTGCCAGCAGTGAACGGGACGTTAGGCTCTTC	CASSERDVRLF
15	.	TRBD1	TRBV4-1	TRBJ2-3	TGCGCCAGCAGCCAAGAGACAGGGGGTGCAGATACGCAGTATTTT	CASSQETGGADTQYF